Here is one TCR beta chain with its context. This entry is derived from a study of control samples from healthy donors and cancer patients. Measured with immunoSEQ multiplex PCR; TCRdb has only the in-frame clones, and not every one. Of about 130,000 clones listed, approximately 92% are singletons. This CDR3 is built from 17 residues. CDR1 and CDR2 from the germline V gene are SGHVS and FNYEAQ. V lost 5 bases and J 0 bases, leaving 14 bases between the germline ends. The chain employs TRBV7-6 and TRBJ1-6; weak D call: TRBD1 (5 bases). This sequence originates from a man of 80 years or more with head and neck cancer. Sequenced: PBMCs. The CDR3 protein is CASSRRTSSSYNSPLHF. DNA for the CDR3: TGTGCCAGCAGCCGCCGGACATCGAGCTCCTATAATTCACCCCTCCACTTT.